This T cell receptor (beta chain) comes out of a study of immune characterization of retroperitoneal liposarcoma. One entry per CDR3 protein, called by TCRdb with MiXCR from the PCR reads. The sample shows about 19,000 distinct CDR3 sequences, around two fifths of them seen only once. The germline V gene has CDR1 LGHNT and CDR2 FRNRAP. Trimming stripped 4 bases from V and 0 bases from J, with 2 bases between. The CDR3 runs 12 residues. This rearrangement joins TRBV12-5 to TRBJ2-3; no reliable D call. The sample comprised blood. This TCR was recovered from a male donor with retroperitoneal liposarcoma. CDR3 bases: TGTGCTAGTGGTTCTAGCACAGATACGCAGTATTTT. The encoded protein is CASGSSTDTQYF.